A single sample gave rise to the 29 T cell receptor beta chains below, sequenced in a study of T cells in Graves' hyperthyroidism and ophthalmopathy. Amplification yielded TCR beta CDR3 regions, with RNA transcripts as the source. Primed by the HTBI set, a first-round RT-PCR was run on the TCR CDR3. MiXCR, applied by TCRdb to the multiplex PCR reads, yields one record per CDR3 protein. The sample has approximately 400,000 distinct CDR3 sequences, 13% seen once; the top ten hold around 21%. Sequenced input: blood. The receptors derive from a man aged 30 to 39 with Graves' hyperthyroidism that later progressed to Graves' ophthalmopathy.

About this clonotype: Its ends do not fully match the called genes, so a read error is possible. The chain combines TRBV5-1 with TRBJ2-7; 8 bases agree with TRBD1. The CDR3 runs 17 residues. Germline V gene sequence: CDR1 SGHRS, CDR2 YFSETQ. The CDR3 loop reads CASSWPQGAQGSYEPYF. DNA for the CDR3: TGCGCCAGCAGCTGGCCCCAGGGGGCGCAGGGCTCCTACGAGCCGTACTTC.

V and J are TRBV20-1 and TRBJ1-3; D possibly corresponds to TRBD1 (6 bases). The germline V and J ends were trimmed by 3 bases and 8 bases, with 17 bases remaining between them. CDR3 length equals 14 residues. CDR1 DFQATT and CDR2 SNEGSKA come from the germline V gene (reference sequence). The chain's CDR3 is CSASAQGTEYTIYF. The CDR3, as DNA: TGCAGTGCTAGCGCACAGGGAACCGAATACACCATATATTTT.

The V and J genes are TRBV9 and TRBJ1-2; 9 nucleotides align to TRBD1. Trimming removed 4 bases from V and 8 bases from J; junction bases left unmatched: 9. This CDR3 spans 14 amino acids. Germline assignment: CDR1 SGDLS and CDR2 YYNGEE. Written as DNA, the CDR3 is TGTGCCAGCAGCCCCTCCGGGACAGGGAAGGGCTACACCTTC. Protein sequence: CASSPSGTGKGYTF.

This clonotype was recorded a few times. The gene calls are TRBV7-9 and TRBJ2-5; 8 bases agree with TRBD2. After removal of 1 base from V and 7 bases from J, the junction contained 5 bases not matched to a gene. This CDR3 region has 14 residues. Germline V lookup: CDR1 SEHNR, CDR2 FQNEAQ (reference sequence). The CDR3 sequence is CASSLGGGRGTQYF. In DNA, the CDR3 is TGTGCCAGCAGCTTAGGCGGGGGGCGAGGGACCCAGTACTTC.

This clonotype was detected many times. This chain uses TRBV28 with TRBJ2-3; D is possibly TRBD1 (6 bases). This CDR3 is 16 amino acids long. The germline V and J ends were trimmed by 6 bases and 4 bases, with 20 bases remaining between them. CDR1 is MDHEN, CDR2 SYDVKM, per germline. The CDR3 region has the DNA TGTGCCAGCAGCCCCTCATCGGGACAAAAGGCAGATACGCAGTATTTT. Amino acids: CASSPSSGQKADTQYF.

The chain uses TRBV4-2 and TRBJ2-3; a possible D gene is TRBD2 (6 bases). The CDR3 sequence is 15 residues long. Trimming removed 1 base at V and 2 bases at J, with 10 bases between. Germline loops: CDR1 LGHNA, CDR2 YNFKEQ. CDR3 in amino acids: CASSQVAAYTDTQYF. Here the CDR3 DNA reads TGTGCCAGCAGCCAAGTAGCGGCCTACACAGATACGCAGTATTTT.

This clonotype was seen only a few times. This sequence joins TRBV10-1 and TRBJ1-5; TRBD1 is a possible D gene (6 bases). The germline CDR1 and CDR2 sequences are WNHNN and SYGVQD (reference sequence). The V end lost 6 bases, the J end lost 1 base, and 7 bases lay between the germline ends. The CDR3 has 13 residues. Here the CDR3 reads CASRQGSNQPQHF. Written as DNA, the CDR3 is TGCGCCAGCAGACAGGGAAGCAATCAGCCCCAGCATTTT.

This clonotype was observed at least ten times. The rearrangement joins TRBV3-1 to TRBJ1-4; D not certain. This CDR3 is 13 amino acids long. Germline-derived CDR1 and CDR2 are LGHDT and YNNKEL (reference sequence). Trimming shortened V by 4 bases and J by 7 bases, and 10 bases separated the two germline ends. In DNA form, the CDR3 reads TGTGCCAGCAGCCCCCGAGAGAGTGAAAAACTGTTTTTT. Protein product: CASSPRESEKLFF.

In this sample, this clonotype turned up many times. The V gene is TRBV20-1, the J gene TRBJ2-3; D is perhaps TRBD2 (7 bases). This CDR3 has 14 residues. Germline V gene data show CDR1 as DFQATT and CDR2 as SNEGSKA (reference sequence). V was trimmed by 7 bases and J by 0 bases, leaving 14 bases between them. The CDR3 protein is CSEGRGASTDTQYF. As DNA, the CDR3 is TGCAGTGAAGGGAGGGGGGCAAGCACAGATACGCAGTATTTT.

This clonotype was observed many times. This sequence joins TRBV5-5 and TRBJ1-2; D gene uncertain. The V gene lost 4 bases and the J gene lost 2 bases, with 9 bases spanning the gap. The CDR3 sequence is 13 residues long. Germline V gene lookup returns CDR1 SGHKS and CDR2 YYEKEE (reference sequence). The CDR3, as DNA: TGTGCCAGCAGCACCTACGAGAACTATGGCTACACCTTC. As protein: CASSTYENYGYTF.

This clonotype has at least ten counts. The rearrangement uses TRBV20-1 and TRBJ1-1, with D possibly TRBD1 on 5 matching bases. The CDR3 is 12 amino acids. The V end was cut by 5 bases, the J end by 4 bases, with 11 bases between. Germline CDR1 and CDR2: DFQATT and SNEGSKA (reference sequence). The CDR3 bases are TGCAGTGCTGCTAGGGGTCGCACTGAAGCTTTCTTT. Encoded protein: CSAARGRTEAFF.

At least ten counts were recorded for this clonotype. This sequence joins TRBV6-1 and TRBJ1-5, with D tentatively TRBD1 (6 bases). The germline V and J ends were trimmed by 5 bases and 7 bases, with 12 bases remaining between them. The length of the CDR3 is 13 residues. Germline lookup yields CDR1 MNHNS and CDR2 SASEGT. CDR3: CASSWTVRQPQHF. The DNA of the CDR3 is TGTGCCAGCAGTTGGACAGTTCGGCAGCCCCAGCATTTT.

This clonotype was seen more than once but under ten times. V and J are TRBV4-1 and TRBJ1-2; possibly TRBD1 for D (6 bases). CDR3 length: 15 residues. V lost 4 bases and J lost 6, with 18 bases in between. CDR1 and CDR2 from the germline V gene are MGHRA and YSYEKL. CDR3 loop: CASSPRGNRDDGYTF. The CDR3 DNA reads TGCGCCAGCAGCCCGCGGGGGAACAGGGACGATGGCTACACCTTC.

This rearrangement joins TRBV7-6 to TRBJ1-5; the D is unclear. CDR3 length: 15 amino acids. V lost 5 bases, J lost 3 bases, and 14 bases lay in between. CDR1 and CDR2 from the germline V gene are SGHVS and FNYEAQ. DNA for the CDR3: TGTGCCAGCAGCGCCCTTCATGGACTCAATCAGCCCCAGCATTTT. This codes for CASSALHGLNQPQHF.

V and J are TRBV9 and TRBJ2-1, with TRBD2 identical over 8 bases. In germline, CDR1 is SGDLS, CDR2 YYNGEE. CDR3 length equals 15 residues. The V gene end was trimmed by 0 bases and the J gene end by 3 bases; junction bases not matched to a gene: 2. CDR3 in amino acids: CASSVGLAGYNEQFF. DNA of the CDR3: TGTGCCAGCAGCGTAGGTCTAGCGGGCTACAATGAGCAGTTCTTC.

This clonotype was observed at least ten times. The genes are TRBV7-3 and TRBJ2-2, with 8 bases aligning to TRBD2. The CDR3 is 16 amino acids. V trimming: 1 base; J trimming: 4 bases; junction bases outside the gene matches: 5. CDR1 is SGHTA and CDR2 is FQGTGA in the germline V gene. The CDR3 spells CASSLRGGGLTGELFF. CDR3 DNA sequence: TGTGCCAGCAGCTTAAGGGGCGGGGGGCTCACCGGGGAGCTGTTTTTT.

Remarks on this clonotype: One end of the junction is discordant with germline, which a read error may explain. Here the CDR3 DNA reads TGTGCCAGCAGCCTAGCGGGGGGGCCAGTGGATGAGCAGTTCTTC. Translating gives CASSLAGGPVDEQFF. The chain uses TRBV7-2 and TRBJ2-1, with 12 nucleotides matching TRBD2. CDR1 is SGHTA and CDR2 is FQGNSA in the germline V gene. This CDR3 is 15 amino acids long.

This chain joins TRBV24-1 and TRBJ2-2; D gene ambiguous. From germline, CDR1 is KGHDR and CDR2 SFDVKD. This CDR3 region has 14 residues. The ends were cut back, 5 bases at V and 1 base at J, with 7 bases in the middle. The CDR3 protein is CATSVKGNTGELFF. CDR3 nucleotide sequence: TGTGCCACCAGTGTGAAAGGGAACACCGGGGAGCTGTTTTTT.

This clonotype has ten or more counts. The chain is built from TRBV5-6 and TRBJ2-3, with a weak D call TRBD1 (5 bases). The CDR3 sequence is 15 residues long. V was pared by 5 bases and J by 4 bases, with 17 bases between. CDR1 SGHDT and CDR2 YYEEEE come from the germline V gene. The CDR3 here is CASRPRGSPSDTQYF. As DNA, the CDR3 is TGTGCCAGCAGGCCTAGGGGAAGCCCCTCAGATACGCAGTATTTT.

This clonotype was recorded many times. The chain joins TRBV7-9 to TRBJ1-1, with unresolved D. The CDR3 contains 12 residues. Trimming pared 5 bases from V and 8 bases from J, leaving 12 bases between. Looked up from germline, CDR1 is SEHNR and CDR2 is FQNEAQ (reference sequence). Here the CDR3 DNA reads TGTGCCAGCAGCCTATCAGACTCCGAAGCTTTCTTT. It is translated as CASSLSDSEAFF.

This clonotype was counted ten times or more. The rearrangement uses TRBV2 and TRBJ1-4, with TRBD1 as a possible D gene (5 bases). The CDR3 sequence is 13 residues long. Deletions cut 3 bases from V and 7 bases from J, with 9 bases between. Per the germline V gene, CDR1 is SNHLY and CDR2 is FYNNEI. CDR3 sequence: CASSDGGVEKLFF. The CDR3 DNA follows: TGTGCCAGCAGTGACGGAGGGGTTGAAAAACTGTTTTTT.

This clonotype was picked up many times. J is TRBJ2-7 and V is TRBV28; TRBD1 agrees at 10 bases. The CDR3 is made up of 15 amino acids. J was trimmed by 4 bases and V by 3 bases; bases with no gene match: 6. CDR1 is MDHEN and CDR2 is SYDVKM in the germline V gene. The CDR3 is CASSFRDRGHYEQYF. CDR3 DNA: TGTGCCAGCAGTTTCCGGGACAGGGGTCATTACGAGCAGTACTTC.

At least ten counts were recorded for this clonotype. The chain links TRBV2 to TRBJ1-6; no clear D. The CDR3 has 14 residues. Germline V gene sequence: CDR1 SNHLY, CDR2 FYNNEI. Trimming stripped 3 bases from V and 4 bases from J, with 7 bases between. CDR3 in DNA: TGTGCCAGCAGTGAGACCGATTATAATTCACCCCTCCACTTT. This codes for CASSETDYNSPLHF.

This clonotype has a handful of counts. The chain uses TRBV4-1 and TRBJ1-3; 7 positions match TRBD1. With V trimmed by 5 bases and J by 7 bases, 5 bases remained unmatched. There are 13 residues in the CDR3. CDR1 is MGHRA, CDR2 YSYEKL, per germline. The CDR3 reads CASSTDRVNTIYF. CDR3 sequence (DNA): TGCGCCAGCAGCACCGACAGGGTGAACACCATATATTTT.

This clonotype was observed many times. The rearrangement uses TRBV6-5 and TRBJ1-2; 7 bases fit TRBD1. With 2 bases clipped from V and 8 bases from J, the junction kept 5 bases outside the gene matches. CDR3 length: 13 amino acids. Germline lookup yields CDR1 MNHEY and CDR2 SVGAGI. CDR3 nucleotide sequence: TGTGCCAGCAGTTACCTACAGGGGTACGGCTACACCTTC. Its protein is CASSYLQGYGYTF.

In its sample, this clonotype was seen a few times. The CDR3 DNA follows: TGTGCCAGCAGCTTAGCTAGGATGGGGGTGGGGCAGTACTTC. Protein product: CASSLARMGVGQYF. This sequence joins TRBV7-2 and TRBJ2-7, with D perhaps matching TRBD1 or TRBD2 (5 bases each). The germline gives CDR1 SGHTA, CDR2 FQGNSA. V dropped 0 bases and J dropped 9 bases, with 15 bases sitting between them. This CDR3 spans 14 amino acids.

This clonotype was found a few times. This chain joins TRBV10-2 and TRBJ2-7; D ambiguous. V was clipped by 9 bases and J by 7 bases, with 22 bases between them. Per germline, CDR1 WSHSY and CDR2 SAAADI. This CDR3 region has 14 residues. Here the CDR3 reads CASIKTAVGGEQYF. DNA of the CDR3: TGCGCCAGTATTAAGACCGCCGTAGGTGGAGAGCAGTACTTC.

This clonotype was seen at least ten times. J is TRBJ1-2 and V is TRBV5-5, with a possible D match to TRBD1 (5 bases). The V end lost 2 bases, the J end lost 0 bases, and 17 bases lay between the germline ends. CDR1 and CDR2 (germline): SGHKS, YYEKEE (reference sequence). This CDR3 contains 17 residues. Here the CDR3 DNA reads TGTGCCAGCAGCTTCCAGGGCCGGGGCCTGGCTAACTATGGCTACACCTTC. Protein sequence: CASSFQGRGLANYGYTF.

This clonotype was picked up many times. The chain carries TRBV28 and TRBJ2-5; D perhaps matches TRBD2 (6 bases). The CDR3 contains 14 residues. Germline V lookup: CDR1 MDHEN, CDR2 SYDVKM. V lost 1 base and J lost 5, with 11 bases in between. The CDR3 DNA reads TGTGCCAGCAGTTTATTGAGGGCGGGGGAGACCCAGTACTTC. Its translation: CASSLLRAGETQYF.